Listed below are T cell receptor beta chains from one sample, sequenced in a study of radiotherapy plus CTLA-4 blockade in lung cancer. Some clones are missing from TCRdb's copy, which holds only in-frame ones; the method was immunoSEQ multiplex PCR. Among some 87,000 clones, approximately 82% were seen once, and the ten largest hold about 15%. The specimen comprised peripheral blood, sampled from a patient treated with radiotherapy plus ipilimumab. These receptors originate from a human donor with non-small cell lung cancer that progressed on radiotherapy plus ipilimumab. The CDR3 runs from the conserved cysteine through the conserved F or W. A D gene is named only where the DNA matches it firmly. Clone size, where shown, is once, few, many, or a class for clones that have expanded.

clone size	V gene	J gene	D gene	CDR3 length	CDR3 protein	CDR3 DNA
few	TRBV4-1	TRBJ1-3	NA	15	CASSRESRSGNTIYF	TGCGCCAGCAGCCGCGAGAGCCGATCTGGAAACACCATATATTTT
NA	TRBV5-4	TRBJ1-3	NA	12	CASSLDGNTIYF	TGTGCCAGCAGCTTGGATGGGAACACCATATATTTT
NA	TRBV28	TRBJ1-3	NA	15	CASSFAGSGGNTIYF	TGTGCCAGCAGTTTTGCGGGTAGTGGTGGAAACACCATATATTTT
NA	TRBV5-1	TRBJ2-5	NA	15	CASSPYRGGEETQYF	TGCGCCAGCAGCCCCTACAGGGGCGGGGAAGAGACCCAGTACTTC
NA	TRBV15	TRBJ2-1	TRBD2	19	CATSSTWTPIAGAGNEQFF	TGTGCCACCAGCAGCACTTGGACCCCCATAGCGGGAGCGGGCAATGAGCAGTTCTTC
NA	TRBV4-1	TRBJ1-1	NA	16	CASSPIGRGMNTEAFF	TGCGCCAGCAGCCCGATTGGACGAGGAATGAACACTGAAGCTTTCTTT
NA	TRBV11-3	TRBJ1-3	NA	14	CASRSTPTGNTIYF	TGTGCCAGCAGAAGTACACCCACTGGAAACACCATATATTTT
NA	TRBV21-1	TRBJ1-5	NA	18	CASSKKAPGTCGNQPQHF	TGTGCCAGCAGCAAAAAGGCCCCCGGGACCTGTGGTAATCAGCCCCAGCATTTT
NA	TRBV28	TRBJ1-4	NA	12	CASSRPVEKLFF	TGTGCCAGCAGTCGCCCTGTTGAAAAACTGTTTTTT
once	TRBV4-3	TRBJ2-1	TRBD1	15	CASSRGQGAGNEQFF	TGCGCCAGCAGCCGAGGACAGGGGGCTGGTAATGAGCAGTTCTTC
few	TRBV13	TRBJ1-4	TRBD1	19	CASSLIGSGQGPTNEKLFF	TGTGCCAGCAGCTTAATAGGTTCCGGACAGGGCCCAACTAATGAAAAACTGTTTTTT
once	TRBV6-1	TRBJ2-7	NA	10	CASSDVLQYF	TGTGCCAGCAGTGACGTACTGCAGTACTTC
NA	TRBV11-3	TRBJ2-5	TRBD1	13	CASSLGTGHPPYF	TGTGCCAGCAGCTTGGGGACAGGGCATCCCCCGTACTTC
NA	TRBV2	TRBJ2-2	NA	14	CASSEAGGTGELFF	TGTGCCAGCAGTGAAGCGGGGGGTACCGGGGAGCTGTTTTTT
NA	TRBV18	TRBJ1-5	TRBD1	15	CASSENRGQNQPQHF	TGTGCCAGCTCAGAGAACAGGGGGCAAAATCAGCCCCAGCATTTT
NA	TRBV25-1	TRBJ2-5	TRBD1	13	CASSVPGQGTQYF	TGTGCCAGCAGTGTCCCGGGACAGGGAACCCAGTACTTC
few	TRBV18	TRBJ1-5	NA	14	CASSEGRSNQPQHF	TGTGCCAGCTCCGAAGGTAGAAGCAATCAGCCCCAGCATTTT
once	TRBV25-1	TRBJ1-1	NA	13	CASSQIGNTEAFF	TGTGCCAGCAGCCAAATTGGAAACACTGAAGCTTTCTTT
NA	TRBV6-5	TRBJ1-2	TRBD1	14	CASSSREGANGYTF	TGTGCCAGCTCCTCCCGCGAGGGGGCGAATGGCTACACCTTC
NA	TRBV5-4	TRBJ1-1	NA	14	CASSPAAGSTEAFF	TGTGCCAGCAGCCCTGCGGCAGGGAGCACTGAAGCTTTCTTT
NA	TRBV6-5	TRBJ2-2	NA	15	CASGGGPLSGGELFF	TGTGCCAGCGGTGGCGGTCCTCTTTCCGGCGGGGAGCTGTTTTTT
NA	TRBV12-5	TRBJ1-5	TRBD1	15	CASGLGTGTNQPQHF	TGTGCTAGTGGTTTAGGGACAGGGACAAATCAGCCCCAGCATTTT
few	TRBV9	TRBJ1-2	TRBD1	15	CASSPEPGGGYGYTF	TGTGCCAGCAGCCCAGAGCCAGGGGGTGGCTATGGCTACACCTTC
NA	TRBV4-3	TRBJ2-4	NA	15	CASSQDRAAGNIQYF	TGCGCCAGCAGCCAAGACCGGGCGGCGGGTAACATTCAGTACTTC
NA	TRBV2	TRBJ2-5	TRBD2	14	CASRGTSGGPSQYF	TGTGCCAGCAGGGGGACTAGCGGGGGGCCATCCCAGTACTTC
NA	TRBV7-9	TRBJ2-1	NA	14	CASSLADNYNEQFF	TGTGCCAGCAGCTTAGCTGACAACTACAATGAGCAGTTCTTC
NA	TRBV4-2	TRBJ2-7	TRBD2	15	CASSRGTSGSYEQYF	TGTGCCAGCAGCCGCGGGACTAGCGGGAGCTACGAGCAGTACTTC
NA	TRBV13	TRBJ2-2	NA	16	CASSWRRGRSTGELFF	TGTGCCAGCAGCTGGAGAAGGGGCCGTAGCACCGGGGAGCTGTTTTTT
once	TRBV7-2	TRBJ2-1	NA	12	CASSLGGYEQFF	TGTGCCAGCAGCTTAGGAGGGTATGAGCAGTTCTTC
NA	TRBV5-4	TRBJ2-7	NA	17	CASSQGLSRGGSYEQYF	TGTGCCAGCAGCCAAGGACTCTCCAGAGGGGGCTCCTACGAGCAGTACTTC
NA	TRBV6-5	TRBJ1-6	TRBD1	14	CASRAGQVNSPLHF	TGTGCCAGCAGAGCGGGACAGGTCAATTCACCCCTCCACTTT
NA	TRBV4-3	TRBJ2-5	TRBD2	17	CASSQGGNAWGGETQYF	TGCGCCAGCAGCCAAGGAGGCAATGCGTGGGGAGGGGAGACCCAGTACTTC